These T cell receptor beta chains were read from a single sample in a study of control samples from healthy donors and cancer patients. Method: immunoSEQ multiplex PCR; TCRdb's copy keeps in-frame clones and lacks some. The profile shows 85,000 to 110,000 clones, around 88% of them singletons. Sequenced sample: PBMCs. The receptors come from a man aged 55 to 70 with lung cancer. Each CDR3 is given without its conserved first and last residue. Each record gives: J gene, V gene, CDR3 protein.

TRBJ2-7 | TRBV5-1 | ASRDRGSSYEQY
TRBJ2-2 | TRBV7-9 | ASSLGQGNTGELF
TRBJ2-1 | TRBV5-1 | ASSFGGNYNEQF
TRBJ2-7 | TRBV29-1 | SVPGTGGDEQY
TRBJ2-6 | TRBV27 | ASRPGTARSGANVLT
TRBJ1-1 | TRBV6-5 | ASSYDRVTNTEAF
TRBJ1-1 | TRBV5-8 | ASSSYRTSSGEAF
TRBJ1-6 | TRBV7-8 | ASRRGGPTSPLH
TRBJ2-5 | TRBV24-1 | ATSDQTEYQETQY
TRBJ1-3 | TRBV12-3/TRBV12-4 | ASGPRGNTIY
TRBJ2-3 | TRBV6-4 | ASSVLPGGAGGTQY
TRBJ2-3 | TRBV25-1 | ASSDGTSWLGTDTQY
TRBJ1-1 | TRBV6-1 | ASSEFRQAF
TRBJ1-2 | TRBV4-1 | ASSLQGPEGYT
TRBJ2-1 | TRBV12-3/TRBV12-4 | ASSLRGDEQF
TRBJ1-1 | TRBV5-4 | ASSLALMNTEAF
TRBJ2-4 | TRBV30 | AWSSGARPKNIQY
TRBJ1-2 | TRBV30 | AWRLYRGYT
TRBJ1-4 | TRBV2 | ASSAPTGAEKLF
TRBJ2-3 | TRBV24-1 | ATSNFKAGASTDTQY
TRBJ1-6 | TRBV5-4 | ASSFGRSNSPLH
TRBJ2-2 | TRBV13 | ASSPHLRGTGELF
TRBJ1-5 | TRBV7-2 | ASSLGSLRNQPQH
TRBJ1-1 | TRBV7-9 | ASSPGPNTEAF
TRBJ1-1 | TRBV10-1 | ASQMTGNTEAF
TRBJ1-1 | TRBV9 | ASSPRDRGPGEAF
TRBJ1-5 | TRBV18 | ASSTTGGFSNQPQH
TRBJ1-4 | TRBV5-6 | ASSSQGGSEKLF
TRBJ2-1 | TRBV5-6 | ASSSGLAGGHEQF
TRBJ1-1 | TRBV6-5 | ASRNQGPNTEAF
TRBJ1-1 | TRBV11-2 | ASSARALNTEAF
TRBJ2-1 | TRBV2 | ASSSRALNEQF
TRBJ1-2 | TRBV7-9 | ASSPSSPRGVGYT
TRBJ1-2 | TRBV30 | AWSSRDNYGYT
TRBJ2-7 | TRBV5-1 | ASSFSGGYSEQY
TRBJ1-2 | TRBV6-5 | ASIGGADYGYT
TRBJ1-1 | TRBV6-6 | ASSYPQGVSSEAF
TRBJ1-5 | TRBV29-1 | SVLDSNQPQH
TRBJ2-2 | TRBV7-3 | ASSFRGGVNTGELF
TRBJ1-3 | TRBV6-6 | ASSYGQGGGGNTIY
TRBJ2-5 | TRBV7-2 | ASSPYRETQY
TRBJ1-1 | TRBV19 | ASSPQIMNTEAF
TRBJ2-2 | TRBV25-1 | ASSAPLGTRTGELF
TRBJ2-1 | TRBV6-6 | ASRGTGASGNEQF
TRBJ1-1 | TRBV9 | ASSEDRGGPEAF
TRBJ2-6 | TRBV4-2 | ASSQPGSGANVLT
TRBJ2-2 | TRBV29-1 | SGRTGANTGELF
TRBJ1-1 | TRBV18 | ASSPDSIEAF
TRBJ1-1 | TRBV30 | AGTGEGTEAF
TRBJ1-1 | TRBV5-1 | ASSSVPADTEAF
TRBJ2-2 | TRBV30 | AWMIWNTGELF
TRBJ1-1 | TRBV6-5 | ASIGQLNTEAF
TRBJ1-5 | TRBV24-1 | ATSDLEGDEPQH
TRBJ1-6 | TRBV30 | AWRGAGIYNSPLH
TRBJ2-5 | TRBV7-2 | ASSSRSHGYQETQY
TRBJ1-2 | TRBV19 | ASSAWDINYGYT
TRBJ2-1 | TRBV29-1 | SVRKQGATYNEQF
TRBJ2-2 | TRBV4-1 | ASSQDSTGTGELF